This T cell receptor (beta chain) came from a study of tumor and adjacent non-tumor tissue in lung cancer. Turning to the study itself: There were 11 to 13 adenocarcinoma, a couple of squamous cell carcinoma and 1 small cell lung cancer cases. Each sample yielded some 4 million productive TCRbeta reads on average. Study-level results: Top 100 clones took a larger repertoire share in normal lung.

TCRbeta libraries were built with three rounds of nested PCR, modified from ARM-PCR. One entry per CDR3 protein results from TCRdb running MiXCR on the multiplex PCR reads. Of roughly 82,000 distinct CDR3 sequences in the sample, 75% to 85% are singletons; the top ten hold around a fifth. This sample's RNA came from whole unsorted tissue. More than 3 cm separated this lung sample from the edge of the tumor. Newly diagnosed lung cancer patients had thoracic surgery in China, August–late 2014, without prior chemotherapy. Points on this clonotype: Its antigen remains unidentified.

The CDR3 contains 14 residues. Per germline, CDR1 SGHVS and CDR2 FQNEAQ. The source is a woman between 45 and 65 years old with non-small cell lung cancer. The J gene is TRBJ2-1, the V gene TRBV7-8; D is undetermined. Material for sequencing was distant non-tumor lung tissue. As DNA, the CDR3 is TGTATCAGCAGCTTTCTGGCGTGGCTTAATGAGCAGTTCTTC. Residues: CISSFLAWLNEQFF.